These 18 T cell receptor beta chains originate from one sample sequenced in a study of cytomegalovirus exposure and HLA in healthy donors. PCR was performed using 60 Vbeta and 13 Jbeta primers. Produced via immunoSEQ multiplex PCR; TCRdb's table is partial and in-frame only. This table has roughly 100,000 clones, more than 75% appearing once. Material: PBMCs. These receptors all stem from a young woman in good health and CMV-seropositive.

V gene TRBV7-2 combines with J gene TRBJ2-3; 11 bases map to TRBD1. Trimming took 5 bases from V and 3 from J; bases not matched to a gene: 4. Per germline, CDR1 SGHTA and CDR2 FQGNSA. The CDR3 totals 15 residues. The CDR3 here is CASSRGTGGTDTQYF. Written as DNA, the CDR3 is TGTGCCAGCAGCCGAGGGACAGGGGGAACAGATACGCAGTATTTT.

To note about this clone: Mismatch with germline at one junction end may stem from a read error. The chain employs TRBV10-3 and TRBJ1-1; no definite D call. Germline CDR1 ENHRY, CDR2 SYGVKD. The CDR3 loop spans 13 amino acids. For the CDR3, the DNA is TGTGCCATCAGTGATAAGAGGAACACTGAAGTTTTCTTT. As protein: CAISDKRNTEVFF.

This CDR3 reads CASSLSGQGARGEQFF. As DNA, the CDR3 is TGTGCCAGCAGCTTATCCGGACAGGGGGCCAGGGGTGAGCAGTTCTTC. V usage is TRBV7-7 and J usage is TRBJ2-1, with 11 bases lining up with TRBD1. V shed 2 bases and J 9 bases; nucleotides not matched to a gene: 9. There are 16 residues in the CDR3. CDR1 and CDR2 from the germline V gene are SSHAT and FNYEAQ (reference sequence).

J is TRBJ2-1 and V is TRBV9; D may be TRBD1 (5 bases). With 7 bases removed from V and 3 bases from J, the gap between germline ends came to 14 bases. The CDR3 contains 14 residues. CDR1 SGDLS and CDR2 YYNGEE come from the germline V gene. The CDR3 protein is CASGPQGYYNEQFF. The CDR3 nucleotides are TGTGCCAGCGGACCTCAGGGATACTACAATGAGCAGTTCTTC.

In DNA, the CDR3 is TGTGCCACCAGCCCTCGTTTCGAACTACGCACAGATACGCAGTATTTT. This gives the protein CATSPRFELRTDTQYF. This rearrangement joins TRBV15 to TRBJ2-3; unclear D gene. Per germline, CDR1 LNHNV and CDR2 YYDKDF (reference sequence). V lost 5 bases and J 1 base, leaving 16 bases between the germline ends. The CDR3 runs 16 residues. Full variable domain (rest looked up from reference TRBV15 and TRBJ2-3): DAMVIQNPRYQVTQFGKPVTLSCSQTLNHNVMYWYQQKSSQAPKLLFHYYDKDFNNEADTPDNFQSRRPNTSFCFLDIRSPGLGDTAMYLCATSPRFELRTDTQYFGPGTRLTVL.

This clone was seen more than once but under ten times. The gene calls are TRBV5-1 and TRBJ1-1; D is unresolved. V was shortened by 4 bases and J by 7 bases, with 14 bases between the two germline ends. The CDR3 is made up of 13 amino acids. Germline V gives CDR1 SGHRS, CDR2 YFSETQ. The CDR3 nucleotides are TGCGCCAGCAGCGGAGTGTCGAATGGTGAAGCTTTCTTT. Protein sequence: CASSGVSNGEAFF.

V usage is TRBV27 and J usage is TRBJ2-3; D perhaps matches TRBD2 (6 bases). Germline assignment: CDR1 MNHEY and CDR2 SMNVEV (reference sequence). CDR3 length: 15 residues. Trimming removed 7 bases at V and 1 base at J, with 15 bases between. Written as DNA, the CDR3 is TGTGCCAGCACCTTGGGGGGACTCCGCACAGATACGCAGTATTTT. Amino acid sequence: CASTLGGLRTDTQYF.

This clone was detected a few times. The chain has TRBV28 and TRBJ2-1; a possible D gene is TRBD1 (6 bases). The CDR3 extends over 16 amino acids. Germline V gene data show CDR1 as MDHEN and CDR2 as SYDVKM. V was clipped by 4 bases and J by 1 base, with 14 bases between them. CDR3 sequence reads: CASSSPTGRSYNEQFF. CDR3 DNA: TGTGCCAGCAGTTCCCCGACAGGCCGATCCTACAATGAGCAGTTCTTC.

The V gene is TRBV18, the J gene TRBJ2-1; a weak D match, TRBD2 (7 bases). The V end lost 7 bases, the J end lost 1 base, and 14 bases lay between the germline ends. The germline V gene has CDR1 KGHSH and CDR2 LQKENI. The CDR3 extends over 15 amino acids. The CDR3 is CASFRGGESYNEQFF. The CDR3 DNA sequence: TGTGCCAGCTTCCGAGGGGGGGAATCCTACAATGAGCAGTTCTTC.

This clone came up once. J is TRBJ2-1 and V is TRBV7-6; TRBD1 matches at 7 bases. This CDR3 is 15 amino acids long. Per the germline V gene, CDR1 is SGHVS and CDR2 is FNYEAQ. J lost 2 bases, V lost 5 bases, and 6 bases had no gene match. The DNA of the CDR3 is TGTGCCAGCAGCAGCTGGGGACAGCCCTACAATGAGCAGTTCTTC. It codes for CASSSWGQPYNEQFF.

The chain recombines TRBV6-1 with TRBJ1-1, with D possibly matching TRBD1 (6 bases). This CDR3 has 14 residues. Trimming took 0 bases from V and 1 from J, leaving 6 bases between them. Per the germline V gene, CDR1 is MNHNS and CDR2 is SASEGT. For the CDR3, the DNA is TGTGCCAGCAGTGAAGCAGGGGGGAACACTGAAGCTTTCTTT. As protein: CASSEAGGNTEAFF.

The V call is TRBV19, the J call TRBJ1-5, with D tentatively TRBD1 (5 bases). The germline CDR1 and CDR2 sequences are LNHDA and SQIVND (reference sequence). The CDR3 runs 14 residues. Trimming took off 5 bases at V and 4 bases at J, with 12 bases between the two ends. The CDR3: CASSWQGTNQPQHF. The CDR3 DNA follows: TGTGCCAGTAGTTGGCAGGGAACAAATCAGCCCCAGCATTTT.

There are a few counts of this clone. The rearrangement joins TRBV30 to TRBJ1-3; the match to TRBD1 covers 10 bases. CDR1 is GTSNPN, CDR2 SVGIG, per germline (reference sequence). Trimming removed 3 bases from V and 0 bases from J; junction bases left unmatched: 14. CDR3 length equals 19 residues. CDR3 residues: CAWRNSIGTGVLSGNTIYF. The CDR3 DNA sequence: TGTGCCTGGAGAAATAGTATCGGGACAGGGGTACTCTCTGGAAACACCATATATTTT.

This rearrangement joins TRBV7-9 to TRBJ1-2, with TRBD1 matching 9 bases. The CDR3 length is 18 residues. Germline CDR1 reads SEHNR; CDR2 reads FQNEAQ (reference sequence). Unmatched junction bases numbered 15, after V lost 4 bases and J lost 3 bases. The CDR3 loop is CASSSDGGHRGRHYGYTF. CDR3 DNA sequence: TGTGCCAGCAGCTCCGATGGGGGGCACAGGGGGCGTCACTATGGCTACACCTTC.

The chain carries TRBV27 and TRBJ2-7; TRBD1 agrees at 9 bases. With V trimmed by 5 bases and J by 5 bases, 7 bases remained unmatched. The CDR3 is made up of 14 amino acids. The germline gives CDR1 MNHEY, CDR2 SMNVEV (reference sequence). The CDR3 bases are TGTGCCAGCAGTGACAACAGGGGGCGGAACGAGCAGTACTTC. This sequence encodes CASSDNRGRNEQYF.

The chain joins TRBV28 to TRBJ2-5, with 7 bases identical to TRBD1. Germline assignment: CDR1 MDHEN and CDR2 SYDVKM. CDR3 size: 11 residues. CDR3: CWPRRGETQYF. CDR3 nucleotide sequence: TGTTGGCCGCGCAGGGGGGAGACCCAGTACTTC. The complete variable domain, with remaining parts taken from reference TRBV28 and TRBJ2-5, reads DVKVTQSSRYLVKRTGEKVFLECVQDMDHENMFWYRQDPGLGLRLIYFSYDVKMKEKGDIPEGYSVSREKKERFSLILESASTNQTSMYLCWPRRGETQYFGPGTRLLVL.

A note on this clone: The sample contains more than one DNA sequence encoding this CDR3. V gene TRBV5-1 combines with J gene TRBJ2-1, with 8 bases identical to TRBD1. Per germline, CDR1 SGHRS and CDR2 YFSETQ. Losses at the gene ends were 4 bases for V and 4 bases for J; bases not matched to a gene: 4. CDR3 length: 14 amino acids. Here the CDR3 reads CASSPGTGYNEQFF. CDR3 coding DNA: TGCGCCAGCAGCCCCGGGACAGGATACAATGAGCAGTTCTTC.

For the CDR3, the DNA is TGTGCCAGCAGCTTGGACCCAGACTACAATCAGCCCCAGCATTTT. Its translation: CASSLDPDYNQPQHF. The genes are TRBV11-2 and TRBJ1-5; D gene ambiguous. The CDR3 spans 15 residues. The germline V and J ends were trimmed by 3 bases and 3 bases, with 12 bases remaining between them. Germline V gene lookup returns CDR1 SGHAT and CDR2 FQNNGV.